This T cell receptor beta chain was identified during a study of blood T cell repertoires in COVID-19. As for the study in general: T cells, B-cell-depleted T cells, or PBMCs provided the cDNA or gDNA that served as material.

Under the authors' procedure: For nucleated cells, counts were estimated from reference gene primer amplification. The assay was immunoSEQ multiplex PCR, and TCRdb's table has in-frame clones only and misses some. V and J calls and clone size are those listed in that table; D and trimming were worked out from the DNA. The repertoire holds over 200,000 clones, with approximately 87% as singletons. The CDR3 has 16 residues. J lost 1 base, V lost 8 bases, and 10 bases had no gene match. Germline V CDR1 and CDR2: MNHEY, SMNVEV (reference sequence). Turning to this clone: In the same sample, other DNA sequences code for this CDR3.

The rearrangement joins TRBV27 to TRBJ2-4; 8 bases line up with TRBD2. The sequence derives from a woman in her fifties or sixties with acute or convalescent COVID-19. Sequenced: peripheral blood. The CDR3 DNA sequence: TGTGCCAGCTCACCGGGGGGGGTCCCGGCCAAAAACATTCAGTACTTC. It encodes CASSPGGVPAKNIQYF.